This T cell receptor (beta chain) was identified during a study of T cells in tuberculosis. General study points: Active tuberculosis cases were adults; controls were adolescents.

V lost 3 bases, J lost 7 bases, and 18 bases lay in between. Germline CDR1 SNHLY, CDR2 FYNNEI. CDR3 length: 15 amino acids. Assay: immunoSEQ multiplex PCR; the TCRdb copy retains only in-frame clones and omits some. The data contain 40,000 or so clones, approximately 93% of them singletons. Time point specified: new active TB diagnosis, blood taken before or within 7 days of starting treatment. Regarding this clone: Its specificity is not known.

The origin of this receptor is an adult with tuberculosis. The V call is TRBV2, the J call TRBJ1-2; possible D gene TRBD1, 5 bases. This specimen consisted of PBMCs, obtained at tuberculosis diagnosis. The CDR3 loop reads CASSDLGQGVSGYTF. The CDR3 DNA reads as TGTGCCAGCAGTGATTTGGGGCAGGGCGTCTCTGGCTACACCTTC.